This TCR beta chain appears in the sequencing data of a study of T-cell memory formation after mild COVID-19. Points on this clonotype: The antigen is not known.

Study results and caveats: Whereas later expanders leaned CD4+, clones contracting day 15 to 85 showed a balanced CD4/CD8 makeup.

Germline loops: CDR1 LNHDA, CDR2 SQIVND (reference sequence). The junction had 9 bases not matched to a gene; V was cut back by 7 bases and J by 7 bases. CDR3 length: 14 amino acids. TCRdb passed the 5' RACE reads through MiXCR, listing each CDR3 protein once. The sample lists 35,000 to 50,000 distinct CDR3 sequences; 6.1% were seen once. The chain joins TRBV19 to TRBJ2-1, with 8 positions matching TRBD1. This clonotype was obtained from an adult who had mild COVID-19 (a few samples of this study predate the infection). Cell type and time point are not known. Sequencing input: PBMCs or a T cell subset sorted from them (not recorded which). The CDR3 nucleotides read TGTGCCAGTACGAGGGCCAGGGGGCCAAATGAGCAGTTCTTC. Translation gives CASTRARGPNEQFF.